This entry describes one TCR beta chain. What it binds is unknown. In the same sample, other DNA sequences code for this CDR3. These data are taken from a study of cytomegalovirus exposure and HLA in healthy donors. Study outcomes and limitations: TCR beta chains associated with HLA were, in a later analysis, more clonally expanded than equally common others. HLA allele associations emerged for about 18,000 TCR beta sequences in a later analysis, at 0.05 false discovery rate. A highly shared variant cluster was judged a likely technical artifact.

The PCR was carried out with 60 Vbeta primers and 13 Jbeta primers. TCRdb keeps only in-frame clones here, not all; method: immunoSEQ multiplex PCR. The table lists around 280,000 clones, roughly 90% of them singletons, with more than 2% in the top ten. The ends lost 3 bases at V and 2 bases at J; junction bases unmatched: 4. This CDR3 spans 16 amino acids. Germline assignment: CDR1 MNHEY and CDR2 SMNVEV (reference sequence). The clonotype originates from a woman between 18 and 30 years old in good health and CMV-seronegative. Material: PBMCs. This chain connects TRBV27 to TRBJ2-3, with 11 positions matching TRBD2. The chain's CDR3 is CASSFLAGGFTDTQYF. Here the CDR3 DNA reads TGTGCCAGCAGTTTTCTAGCGGGGGGTTTCACAGATACGCAGTATTTT.